This entry features one T cell receptor (beta chain) sequence. Profiling relied on immunoSEQ multiplex PCR, and the TCRdb table lists in-frame clones only, not all of them. The repertoire holds 140,000 to 150,000 clones, more than 85% seen once, with over 2.5% in the top ten. The sample originates from a study of blood T cell repertoires in COVID-19. The CDR3 consists of 17 residues. Germline V CDR1 and CDR2: MDHEN, SYDVKM. Trimming took 4 bases from V and 6 from J, leaving 24 bases between them. J is TRBJ1-2 and V is TRBV28; D may be TRBD1 (5 bases). The receptor comes from a man aged 60-69 years with active or convalescent COVID-19. The material sequenced was peripheral blood. This CDR3 reads CASSSSRLGGSYNGYTF. In DNA form, the CDR3 reads TGTGCCAGCAGTTCCTCCCGTTTGGGGGGAAGTTATAATGGCTACACCTTC.